This T cell receptor (beta chain) was identified in a study of T-cell memory formation after mild COVID-19. Each CDR3 protein gets one entry after TCRdb re-called the 5' RACE reads with MiXCR. Of about 170,000 distinct CDR3 sequences in the sample, approximately 13% were seen once. V gave up 6 bases and J gave up 8 bases; unmatched junction bases: 15. The CDR3 is 17 amino acids. CDR1 and CDR2 (germline): SNHLY, FYNNEI. This clonotype has more than one count but fewer than ten. The specimen sequenced was PBMCs or a T cell subset sorted from them (not recorded which). This sequence joins TRBV2 and TRBJ2-1; 11 bases line up with TRBD1. The TCR sequence derives from a man aged 18 to 35 who had mild COVID-19 (a few samples of this study predate the infection). Cell type and time point are not known. The chain's CDR3 is CASRQDRGPGTFDEQFF. CDR3 sequence (DNA): TGTGCCAGCAGACAGGACAGGGGGCCGGGGACTTTCGATGAGCAGTTCTTC.